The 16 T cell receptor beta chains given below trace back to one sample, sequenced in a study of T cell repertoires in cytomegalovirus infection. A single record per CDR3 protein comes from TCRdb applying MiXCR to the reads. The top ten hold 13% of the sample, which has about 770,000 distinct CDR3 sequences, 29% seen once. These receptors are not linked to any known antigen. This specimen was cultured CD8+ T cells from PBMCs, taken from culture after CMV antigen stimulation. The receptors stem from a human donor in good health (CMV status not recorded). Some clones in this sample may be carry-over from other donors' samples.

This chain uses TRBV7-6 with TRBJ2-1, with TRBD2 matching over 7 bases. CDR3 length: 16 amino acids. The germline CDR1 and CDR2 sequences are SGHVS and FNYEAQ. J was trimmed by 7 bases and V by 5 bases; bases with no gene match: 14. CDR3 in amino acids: CASSPRGAGKGNEQFF. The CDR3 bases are TGTGCCAGCAGCCCCCGGGGAGCGGGGAAAGGGAATGAGCAGTTCTTC.

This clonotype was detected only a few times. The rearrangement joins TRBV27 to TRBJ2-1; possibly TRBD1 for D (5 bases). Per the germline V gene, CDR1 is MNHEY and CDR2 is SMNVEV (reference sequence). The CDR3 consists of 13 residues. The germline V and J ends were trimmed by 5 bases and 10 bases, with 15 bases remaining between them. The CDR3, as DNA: TGTGCCAGCAGTCCCTCCAGGGTTTGGGAGCAGTTCTTC. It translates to CASSPSRVWEQFF.

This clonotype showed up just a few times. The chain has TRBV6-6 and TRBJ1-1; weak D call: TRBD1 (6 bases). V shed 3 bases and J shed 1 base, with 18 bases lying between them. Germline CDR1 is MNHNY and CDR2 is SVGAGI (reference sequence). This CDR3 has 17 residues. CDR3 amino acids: CASSYRDTMEGNTEAFF. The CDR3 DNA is TGTGCCAGCAGTTATAGGGACACCATGGAGGGGAACACTGAAGCTTTCTTT.

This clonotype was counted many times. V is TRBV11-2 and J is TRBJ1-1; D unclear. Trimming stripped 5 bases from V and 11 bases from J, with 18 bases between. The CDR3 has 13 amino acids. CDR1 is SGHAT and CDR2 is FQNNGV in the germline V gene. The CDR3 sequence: CASSHRSSFAAFF. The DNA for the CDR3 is TGTGCCAGCAGCCACAGAAGTAGTTTTGCCGCTTTCTTT.

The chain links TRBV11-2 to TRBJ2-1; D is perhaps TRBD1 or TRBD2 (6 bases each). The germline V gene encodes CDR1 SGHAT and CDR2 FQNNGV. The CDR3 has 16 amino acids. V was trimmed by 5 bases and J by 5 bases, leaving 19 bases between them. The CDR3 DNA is TGTGCCAGCAGCCCTAGGGTGGGGGGCTCGGACAATGAGCAGTTCTTC. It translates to CASSPRVGGSDNEQFF. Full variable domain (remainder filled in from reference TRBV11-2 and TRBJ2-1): EAGVAQSPRYKIIEKRQSVAFWCNPISGHATLYWYQQILGQGPKLLIQFQNNGVVDDSQLPKDRFSAERLKGVDSTLKIQPAKLEDSAVYLCASSPRVGGSDNEQFFGPGTRLTVL.

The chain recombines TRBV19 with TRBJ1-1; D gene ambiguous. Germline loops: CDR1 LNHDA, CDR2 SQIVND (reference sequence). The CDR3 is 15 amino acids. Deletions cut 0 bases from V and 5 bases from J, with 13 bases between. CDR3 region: CASSIDRPVQTEAFF. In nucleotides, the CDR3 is TGTGCCAGTAGTATAGATCGGCCTGTCCAGACTGAAGCTTTCTTT.

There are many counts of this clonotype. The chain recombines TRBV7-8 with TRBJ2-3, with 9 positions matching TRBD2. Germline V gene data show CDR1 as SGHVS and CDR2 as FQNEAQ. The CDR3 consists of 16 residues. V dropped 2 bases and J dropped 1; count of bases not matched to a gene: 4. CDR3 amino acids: CASSLYSGGRTDTQYF. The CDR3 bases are TGTGCCAGCAGCTTATATAGCGGGGGCCGCACAGATACGCAGTATTTT.

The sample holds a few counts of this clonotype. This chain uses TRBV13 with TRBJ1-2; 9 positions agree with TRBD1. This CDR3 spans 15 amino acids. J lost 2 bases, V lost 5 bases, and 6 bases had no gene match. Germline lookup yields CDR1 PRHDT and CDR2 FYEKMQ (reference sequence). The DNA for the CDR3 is TGTGCCAGCAGCGACGGGACAGGGTTAAACTATGGCTACACCTTC. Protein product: CASSDGTGLNYGYTF. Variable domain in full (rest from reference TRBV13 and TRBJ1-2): AAGVIQSPRHLIKEKRETATLKCYPIPRHDTVYWYQQGPGQDPQFLISFYEKMQSDKGSIPDRFSAQQFSDYHSELNMSSLELGDSALYFCASSDGTGLNYGYTFGSGTRLTVV.

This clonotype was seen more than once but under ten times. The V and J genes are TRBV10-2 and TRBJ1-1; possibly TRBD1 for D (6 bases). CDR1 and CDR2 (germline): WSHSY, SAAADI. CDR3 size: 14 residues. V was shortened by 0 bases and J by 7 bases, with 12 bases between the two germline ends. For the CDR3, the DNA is TGCGCCAGCAGTGAGTCGTGGGGGGGCCGTGAAGCTTTCTTT. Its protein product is CASSESWGGREAFF.

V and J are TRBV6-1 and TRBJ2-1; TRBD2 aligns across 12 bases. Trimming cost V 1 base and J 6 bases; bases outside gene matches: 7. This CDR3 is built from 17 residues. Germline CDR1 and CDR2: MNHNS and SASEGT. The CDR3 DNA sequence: TGTGCCAGCAGTGAAGAGCCCCTAGCGGGGGGGCTCAATGAGCAGTTCTTC. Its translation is CASSEEPLAGGLNEQFF.

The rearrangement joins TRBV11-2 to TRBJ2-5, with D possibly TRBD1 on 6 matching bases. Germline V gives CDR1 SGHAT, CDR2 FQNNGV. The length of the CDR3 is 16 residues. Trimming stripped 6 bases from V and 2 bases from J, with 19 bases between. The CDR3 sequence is CASRGVPQGRQETQYF. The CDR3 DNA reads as TGTGCCAGCAGGGGAGTGCCCCAGGGGCGACAAGAGACCCAGTACTTC.

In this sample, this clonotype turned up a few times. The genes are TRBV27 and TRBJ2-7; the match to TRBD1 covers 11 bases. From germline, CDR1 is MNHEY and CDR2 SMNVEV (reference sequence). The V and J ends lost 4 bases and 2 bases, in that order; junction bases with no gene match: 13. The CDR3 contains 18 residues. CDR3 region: CASSSNPWAGQGAYEQYF. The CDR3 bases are TGTGCCAGCAGTTCCAACCCCTGGGCGGGACAGGGGGCCTACGAGCAGTACTTC.

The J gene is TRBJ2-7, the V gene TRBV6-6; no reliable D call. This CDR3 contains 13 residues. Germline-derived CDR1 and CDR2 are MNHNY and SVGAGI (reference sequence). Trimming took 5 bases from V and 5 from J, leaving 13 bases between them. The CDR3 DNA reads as TGTGCCAGCAGTCAATGGGAAGGTAACGAGCAGTACGTC. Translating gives CASSQWEGNEQYV.

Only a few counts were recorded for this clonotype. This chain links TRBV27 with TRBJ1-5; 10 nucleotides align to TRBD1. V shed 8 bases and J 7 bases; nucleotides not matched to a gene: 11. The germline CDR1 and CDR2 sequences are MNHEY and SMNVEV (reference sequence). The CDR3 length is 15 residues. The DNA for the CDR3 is TGTGCCAGCGTCCGGGACAGGGGTAAGGGACAGCCCCAGCATTTT. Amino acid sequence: CASVRDRGKGQPQHF.

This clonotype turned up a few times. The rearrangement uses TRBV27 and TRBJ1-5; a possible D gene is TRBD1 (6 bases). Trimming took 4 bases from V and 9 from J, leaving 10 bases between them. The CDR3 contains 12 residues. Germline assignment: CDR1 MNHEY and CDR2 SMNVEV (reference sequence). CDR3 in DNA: TGTGCCAGCAGTTCAGGGGTACGGCCCCAGCATTTT. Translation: CASSSGVRPQHF.

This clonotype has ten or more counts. The CDR3 reads CASSLVDRDEKLFF. The CDR3, as DNA: TGTGCCAGCAGCTTAGTGGATAGAGACGAAAAACTGTTTTTT. The genes are TRBV7-9 and TRBJ1-4; D unclear. The CDR3 consists of 14 residues. Germline CDR1 is SEHNR and CDR2 is FQNEAQ (reference sequence). Trimming cost V 1 base and J 8 bases, with 11 bases left between them. Filled out from reference TRBV7-9 and TRBJ1-4, the complete variable domain reads DTGVSQNPRHKITKRGQNVTFRCDPISEHNRLYWYRQTLGQGPEFLTYFQNEAQLEKSRLLSDRFSAERPKGSFSTLEIQRTEQGDSAMYLCASSLVDRDEKLFFGSGTQLSVL.